These 13 T cell receptor beta chains originate from one sample sequenced in a study of shared clonotypes between healthy human individuals. TCRdb's copy holds only in-frame clones and misses some; the assay was immunoSEQ multiplex PCR. The sample shows approximately 2.1 million clones, about 92% of them seen only once. Sequences were obtained from naive CD4+ T cells from PBMCs. The subset here: CD45RA+ positively selected. The receptors originated from a man aged 18-30 years in good health. Some clones in this sample may be carry-over from other donors' samples.

The CDR3, as DNA: TGTGCCAGTAGTTATTGGGCAGGGGGAACTGAAGCTTTCTTT. Translated, it gives CASSYWAGGTEAFF. The chain carries TRBV19 and TRBJ1-1; 7 bases line up with TRBD1. Looked up from germline, CDR1 is LNHDA and CDR2 is SQIVND (reference sequence). The CDR3 totals 14 residues. Trimming took 5 bases from V and 5 from J; bases not matched to a gene: 8.

V usage is TRBV19 and J usage is TRBJ2-1; 10 positions match TRBD1. CDR3 length equals 16 residues. Germline V gene sequence: CDR1 LNHDA, CDR2 SQIVND (reference sequence). V was pared by 8 bases and J by 8 bases, with 15 bases of the junction left unmatched. The CDR3 DNA follows: TGTGCCAGTCGGCTATCGGGACAGGGGTTCTGGGATGAGCAGTTCTTC. This encodes CASRLSGQGFWDEQFF.

V is TRBV6-1 and J is TRBJ1-5; 12 bases map to TRBD1. The trim removed 6 bases at V and 7 bases at J, leaving 4 bases unmatched. There are 14 residues in the CDR3. Germline values: CDR1 MNHNS, CDR2 SASEGT. CDR3 amino acids: CASSPGQGAQPQHF. For the CDR3, the DNA is TGTGCCAGCAGCCCGGGACAGGGGGCGCAGCCCCAGCATTTT.

V usage is TRBV5-6 and J usage is TRBJ2-5, with D uncertain. Germline-derived CDR1 and CDR2 are SGHDT and YYEEEE. CDR3 length: 13 residues. Trimming took off 2 bases at V and 5 bases at J, with 10 bases between the two ends. The CDR3 DNA follows: TGTGCCAGCAGCTTTTATAAGGCCGAGACCCAGTACTTC. Amino acids: CASSFYKAETQYF.

For this clone: Other DNA sequences in the sample encode the same CDR3. This sequence joins TRBV28 and TRBJ1-2; weak D call: TRBD1 (5 bases). V lost 3 bases and J lost 2, with 7 bases in between. The CDR3 runs to 13 residues. CDR1 is MDHEN, CDR2 SYDVKM, per germline. CDR3 nucleotides: TGTGCCAGCAGTTTTGAGGGGAACTATGGCTACACCTTC. Translating gives CASSFEGNYGYTF.

About this clone itself: This specimen includes other DNA sequences encoding the same CDR3. The chain links TRBV9 to TRBJ2-1; D gene ambiguous. The V end was cut by 0 bases, the J end by 4 bases, with 5 bases between. Germline CDR1 SGDLS, CDR2 YYNGEE. There are 13 residues in the CDR3. CDR3: CASSVARYNEQFF. The CDR3 DNA is TGTGCCAGCAGCGTAGCCCGGTACAATGAGCAGTTCTTC.

The genes are TRBV28 and TRBJ1-2, with D tentatively TRBD1 (6 bases). The germline CDR1 and CDR2 sequences are MDHEN and SYDVKM. This CDR3 is built from 14 residues. The V end lost 4 bases, the J end lost 1 base, and 10 bases lay between the germline ends. The DNA for the CDR3 is TGTGCCAGCAGTTCGCCGGGACATAACTATGGCTACACCTTC. Translation: CASSSPGHNYGYTF.

The chain is built from TRBV9 and TRBJ2-6; D is ambiguous. V lost 2 bases, J lost 2 bases, and 11 bases lay in between. The CDR3 is 16 residues long. CDR1 is SGDLS and CDR2 is YYNGEE in the germline V gene. CDR3 loop: CASSVTHSPGANVLTF. The CDR3 coding sequence is TGTGCCAGCAGCGTGACCCACTCTCCTGGGGCCAACGTCCTGACTTTC.

The chain recombines TRBV2 with TRBJ2-2; D might be TRBD1 or TRBD2, each matching 6 bases. Germline V CDR1 and CDR2: SNHLY, FYNNEI. Trimming cost V 9 bases and J 1 base, with 15 bases left between them. The CDR3 spans 15 residues. CDR3 nucleotide sequence: TGTGCCAGTAAACAGGGACTCCGGAACACCGGGGAGCTGTTTTTT. Translation: CASKQGLRNTGELFF.

V usage is TRBV5-1 and J usage is TRBJ2-7; D possibly corresponds to TRBD1 (5 bases). The ends were cut back, 1 base at V and 3 bases at J, with 11 bases in the middle. Per germline, CDR1 SGHRS and CDR2 YFSETQ. The CDR3 sequence is 14 residues long. CDR3 coding DNA: TGCGCCAGCAGCTTGCAGGGCGATCTCTACGAGCAGTACTTC. Translating it yields CASSLQGDLYEQYF. The entire variable domain, with the rest obtained from reference TRBV5-1 and TRBJ2-7, is as follows: KAGVTQTPRYLIKTRGQQVTLSCSPISGHRSVSWYQQTPGQGLQFLFEYFSETQRNKGNFPGRFSGRQFSNSRSEMNVSTLELGDSALYLCASSLQGDLYEQYFGPGTRLTVT.

The rearrangement uses TRBV5-1 and TRBJ1-3; no reliable D call. Trimming removed 2 bases from V and 0 bases from J, with 9 bases in between. CDR3 length: 15 amino acids. CDR1 is SGHRS and CDR2 is YFSETQ in the germline V gene. In DNA form, the CDR3 reads TGCGCCAGCAGCTTTGCGGGAGCCTCTGGAAACACCATATATTTT. Its protein is CASSFAGASGNTIYF.

This clone was observed a single time. The chain carries TRBV11-2 and TRBJ2-1; D unclear. V was shortened by 1 base and J by 0 bases, with 16 bases between the two germline ends. The CDR3 runs to 18 residues. Per germline, CDR1 SGHAT and CDR2 FQNNGV. DNA of the CDR3: TGTGCCAGCAGCTTAGGGGCTTTATCCGCCATCTCCTACAATGAGCAGTTCTTC. It encodes CASSLGALSAISYNEQFF.

J is TRBJ1-4 and V is TRBV9; D gene ambiguous. CDR1 and CDR2 (germline): SGDLS, YYNGEE. Between the trimmed V and J ends, which lost 0 bases and 8 bases, there was a span of 11 bases. CDR3 length: 14 amino acids. The CDR3 here is CASSVGPHGEKLFF. CDR3 nucleotide sequence: TGTGCCAGCAGCGTAGGCCCCCACGGGGAAAAACTGTTTTTT. Variable domain in full (rest from reference TRBV9 and TRBJ1-4): DSGVTQTPKHLITATGQRVTLRCSPRSGDLSVYWYQQSLDQGLQFLIQYYNGEERAKGNILERFSAQQFPDLHSELNLSSLELGDSALYFCASSVGPHGEKLFFGSGTQLSVL.